The 32 T cell receptor beta chains given below trace back to one sample, sequenced in a study of metastatic and nonmetastatic thyroid tumors. TCRdb reanalyzed the PCR reads via MiXCR. Of about 15,000 clones listed, roughly 22% are singletons. Patients had received no treatment of any kind before thyroid surgery. What was sequenced was adjacent normal tissue. The receptors derive from a female donor with papillary thyroid cancer or a benign thyroid nodule (not recorded which). Some clones in this sample may be carry-over from other donors' samples.

The chain combines TRBV3-1 with TRBJ1-4, with 8 bases fitting TRBD1. CDR1 LGHDT and CDR2 YNNKEL come from the germline V gene (reference sequence). J gave up 6 bases and V 0 bases, and 3 bases lay outside the gene matches. CDR3 length: 15 residues. As DNA, the CDR3 is TGTGCCAGCAGCCAAGATACAGGGGGGGATGAAAAACTGTTTTTT. It specifies CASSQDTGGDEKLFF.

For this clone: A read error may account for a junction end that differs from germline. Other DNA sequences in this sample translate to the same CDR3. The rearrangement links TRBV11-3 to TRBJ1-1; TRBD1 might be the D (6 bases). The CDR3 covers 13 residues. In germline, CDR1 is SGHNT, CDR2 YENEEA. The CDR3 sequence is CASSPQGDTEAFF. The DNA of the CDR3 is TGTGCCAGCAGCCCACAGGGTGACACCGAAGCTTTCTTT.

The chain combines TRBV12-3 or TRBV12-4 with TRBJ2-2, with 7 positions matching TRBD2. Trimming took 8 bases from V and 8 from J; bases not matched to a gene: 8. CDR3 length: 13 amino acids. The chain's CDR3 is CASRDGGRGELFF. CDR3 bases: TGTGCCAGCCGAGACGGGGGGAGGGGGGAGCTGTTTTTT.

The chain couples TRBV6-1 to TRBJ1-2, with unresolved D. CDR1 MNHNS and CDR2 SASEGT come from the germline V gene. This CDR3 spans 13 amino acids. V was cut by 1 base and J by 4 bases, with 7 bases left in between. The CDR3 protein is CASSEGQVYGYTF. CDR3 in DNA: TGTGCCAGCAGTGAAGGCCAGGTCTATGGCTACACCTTC.

The J gene is TRBJ2-3, the V gene TRBV2; TRBD2 matches 13 bases. Per the germline V gene, CDR1 is SNHLY and CDR2 is FYNNEI. V dropped 4 bases and J dropped 5; count of bases not matched to a gene: 3. CDR3 size: 15 residues. Written as DNA, the CDR3 is TGTGCCAGCAGTGCGACTAGCGGGAGGAGAGATACGCAGTATTTT. Protein: CASSATSGRRDTQYF.

This sequence joins TRBV20-1 and TRBJ2-7, with D unclear. Germline lookup yields CDR1 DFQATT and CDR2 SNEGSKA (reference sequence). V was cut by 5 bases and J by 1 base, with 6 bases left in between. The CDR3 sequence is 11 residues long. CDR3 sequence (DNA): TGCAGTGCTCCCCTATCCTACGAGCAGTACTTC. Translation gives CSAPLSYEQYF.

This clone was counted between two and nine times. The rearrangement joins TRBV25-1 to TRBJ1-1; 9 bases fit TRBD1. Losses at the gene ends were 1 base for V and 7 bases for J; bases not matched to a gene: 7. The CDR3 is made up of 15 amino acids. CDR1 is MGHDK and CDR2 is SYGVNS in the germline V gene. CDR3 DNA sequence: TGTGCCAGCAGTGAATTTAGGGGACAGGGATTTGAAGCTTTCTTT. Its protein product is CASSEFRGQGFEAFF.

V usage is TRBV2 and J usage is TRBJ2-1; tentatively, D is TRBD2 (5 bases). The CDR3 consists of 12 residues. Germline CDR1 reads SNHLY; CDR2 reads FYNNEI. The V end lost 6 bases, the J end lost 10 bases, and 13 bases lay between the germline ends. The CDR3 nucleotides are TGTGCCAGCAGCATACTAGGACGGGAGCAGTTCTTC. Translated, it gives CASSILGREQFF.

This clone was detected once. The rearrangement links TRBV5-1 to TRBJ2-7; D gene ambiguous. CDR1 is SGHRS and CDR2 is YFSETQ in the germline V gene. Trimming cost V 4 bases and J 0 bases, with 14 bases left between them. The CDR3 is 15 residues long. CDR3 nucleotides: TGCGCCAGCAGCCTCAGGCCAGGATCCTCCTACGAGCAGTACTTC. It translates to CASSLRPGSSYEQYF.

This clone was detected only a few times. V and J are TRBV5-8 and TRBJ2-1, with D possibly TRBD2 on 5 matching bases. The CDR3 runs to 16 residues. Germline V gene lookup returns CDR1 SGHTS and CDR2 YDEGEE. With 2 bases removed from V and 4 bases from J, the gap between germline ends came to 16 bases. As DNA, the CDR3 is TGTGCCAGCAGCTTCGGACTTGCGACCCTGTACAATGAGCAGTTCTTC. This codes for CASSFGLATLYNEQFF. The variable domain in full, with the rest retrieved from reference TRBV5-8 and TRBJ2-1, is EAGVTQSPTHLIKTRGQQATLRCSPISGHTSVYWYQQALGLGLQFLLWYDEGEERNRGNFPPRFSGRQFPNYSSELNVNALELEDSALYLCASSFGLATLYNEQFFGPGTRLTVL.

This rearrangement joins TRBV25-1 to TRBJ2-3; D may correspond to TRBD1 or TRBD2 (5 bases each). Between the trimmed V and J ends, which lost 4 bases and 10 bases, there was a span of 12 bases. The CDR3 has 12 residues. The germline CDR1 and CDR2 sequences are MGHDK and SYGVNS. The DNA of the CDR3 is TGTGCCAGCAGTGTCGGGGCACAATCGCAGTATTTT. Its protein is CASSVGAQSQYF.

This clone was observed at least ten times. This chain links TRBV15 with TRBJ2-2, with 7 bases lining up with TRBD2. Germline CDR1 LNHNV, CDR2 YYDKDF (reference sequence). The J segment lost 0 bases and the V segment lost 0 bases, leaving 16 bases of the junction unmatched. The CDR3 runs 21 residues. Written as DNA, the CDR3 is TGTGCCACCAGCAGAGAGAGGAGCGGGACCGGACTTGACTCGAACACCGGGGAGCTGTTTTTT. Its protein is CATSRERSGTGLDSNTGELFF.

The table lists this clone with many counts. V gene TRBV4-3 combines with J gene TRBJ1-6; 7 bases are a match to TRBD1. J lost 7 bases, V lost 2 bases, and 8 bases had no gene match. The length of the CDR3 is 16 residues. Per the germline V gene, CDR1 is LGHNA and CDR2 is YSLEER. The CDR3 loop is CASSQYVQGDNSPLHF. In DNA form, the CDR3 reads TGCGCCAGCAGCCAATATGTGCAGGGGGACAATTCACCCCTCCACTTT.

The genes are TRBV5-1 and TRBJ2-3, with D possibly matching TRBD1 (5 bases). With 1 base removed from V and 4 bases from J, the gap between germline ends came to 16 bases. Germline V gene sequence: CDR1 SGHRS, CDR2 YFSETQ. The CDR3 totals 16 residues. This CDR3 is CASSLLRVEVADTQYF. As DNA, the CDR3 is TGCGCCAGCAGCTTGCTCAGGGTGGAAGTCGCAGATACGCAGTATTTT.

This clone turned up a few times. The rearrangement uses TRBV6-1 and TRBJ2-5, with D possibly matching TRBD2 (6 bases). The germline V gene encodes CDR1 MNHNS and CDR2 SASEGT. V was shortened by 1 base and J by 6 bases, with 18 bases between the two germline ends. This CDR3 region has 16 residues. CDR3 in amino acids: CASSEGRDLRSQTQYF. The CDR3 bases are TGTGCCAGCAGTGAAGGTCGGGACTTGCGGTCTCAGACCCAGTACTTC.

This clone was found a few times. The CDR3 region has the DNA TGCGCCAGCAGCCCCCCTAGCGGGGTAAGGGAGACCCAGTACTTC. Amino acid sequence: CASSPPSGVRETQYF. The chain uses TRBV5-1 and TRBJ2-5; the match to TRBD2 covers 9 bases. CDR1 is SGHRS and CDR2 is YFSETQ in the germline V gene. V was clipped by 4 bases and J by 5 bases; unmatched bases: 9. The CDR3 runs to 15 residues.

This chain uses TRBV6-1 with TRBJ1-6; 7 bases fit TRBD1. Germline V gene sequence: CDR1 MNHNS, CDR2 SASEGT. The CDR3 consists of 13 residues. The V segment lost 10 bases and the J segment 8 bases; nucleotides outside the gene matches: 8. The CDR3 reads CAIQQGDHSPLHF. The CDR3 coding sequence is TGTGCCATACAGCAGGGGGATCATTCACCCCTCCACTTT.

The rearrangement links TRBV20-1 to TRBJ2-1, with 9 positions matching TRBD2. Trimming took 1 base from V and 1 from J; bases not matched to a gene: 2. The CDR3 spans 15 residues. The germline gives CDR1 DFQATT, CDR2 SNEGSKA (reference sequence). CDR3 nucleotide sequence: TGCAGTGCTAGAGCCAGCGGGAGGTCCTACAATGAGCAGTTCTTC. This sequence encodes CSARASGRSYNEQFF.

This clone occurred many times. The chain joins TRBV6-1 to TRBJ1-1; 7 bases match TRBD1. Germline CDR1 is MNHNS and CDR2 is SASEGT. Trimming cost V 6 bases and J 0 bases; bases outside gene matches: 7. This CDR3 is built from 15 residues. This chain's CDR3 is CASRASGQMNTEAFF. The CDR3 coding sequence is TGTGCCAGCAGAGCGTCGGGACAGATGAACACTGAAGCTTTCTTT.

A few counts support this clone. The genes are TRBV19 and TRBJ2-7; possibly TRBD2 for D (6 bases). The V end lost 2 bases, the J end lost 0 bases, and 11 bases lay between the germline ends. Per germline, CDR1 LNHDA and CDR2 SQIVND (reference sequence). The CDR3 is 15 amino acids. CDR3: CASSIRAGSSYEQYF. CDR3 nucleotides: TGTGCCAGTAGTATACGAGCGGGTAGCTCCTACGAGCAGTACTTC. Combining the CDR3 with reference TRBV19 and TRBJ2-7 gives the whole variable domain DGGITQSPKYLFRKEGQNVTLSCEQNLNHDAMYWYRQDPGQGLRLIYYSQIVNDFQKGDIAEGYSVSREKKESFPLTVTSAQKNPTAFYLCASSIRAGSSYEQYFGPGTRLTVT.

With respect to this clone: Here the CDR3 omits its conserved ending phenylalanine or tryptophan, so a read error is the likely source. This sequence joins TRBV12-3 or TRBV12-4 and TRBJ2-3; 9 nucleotides agree with TRBD2. V lost 6 bases to trimming and J lost 4 bases; unmatched junction nucleotides: 5. The CDR3 contains 14 residues. CDR3 nucleotides: TGTGCCAGCAGAAGCGGCGGGGGGGCAGATACGCAGTATTCT. Protein sequence: CASRSGGGADTQYS.

The chain employs TRBV4-2 and TRBJ1-5, with D tentatively TRBD1 (6 bases). V lost 2 bases and J 1 base, leaving 15 bases between the germline ends. The CDR3 consists of 17 residues. Germline V gene data show CDR1 as LGHNA and CDR2 as YNFKEQ. CDR3 bases: TGTGCCAGCAGCCAAAATCTACAGGGCTGGAGCAATCAGCCCCAGCATTTT. Translated: CASSQNLQGWSNQPQHF.

This chain connects TRBV20-1 to TRBJ1-5; TRBD1 might be the D (5 bases). The germline CDR1 and CDR2 sequences are DFQATT and SNEGSKA (reference sequence). CDR3 length: 15 amino acids. Trimming removed 4 bases from V and 2 bases from J, with 15 bases in between. The CDR3 loop reads CSATTGVQGNQPQHF. Written as DNA, the CDR3 is TGCAGTGCTACAACAGGAGTTCAAGGCAATCAGCCCCAGCATTTT.

This clone was counted a single time. This chain joins TRBV7-3 and TRBJ1-1, with 7 bases fitting TRBD1. The J segment lost 8 bases and the V segment lost 5 bases, leaving 5 bases of the junction unmatched. The germline V gene has CDR1 SGHTA and CDR2 FQGTGA. The CDR3 loop spans 12 amino acids. In nucleotides, the CDR3 is TGTGCCAGCAGCCGAGGGACAGCCGAAGCTTTCTTT. Protein: CASSRGTAEAFF.

The gene calls are TRBV12-3 or TRBV12-4 and TRBJ1-1, with D unresolved. The ends were cut back, 1 base at V and 2 bases at J, with 5 bases in the middle. The CDR3 sequence is 13 residues long. The CDR3 bases are TGTGCCAGCAGTTTAGATCTTAACACTGAAGCTTTCTTT. Protein: CASSLDLNTEAFF.

The chain has TRBV5-1 and TRBJ2-3; D is unresolved. CDR3 length: 14 residues. Germline V gene data show CDR1 as SGHRS and CDR2 as YFSETQ. The V and J ends lost 5 bases and 3 bases respectively, with 13 bases between them. In nucleotides, the CDR3 is TGCGCCAGCAGTCGGGCCACATGGACAGATACGCAGTATTTT. Amino acid sequence: CASSRATWTDTQYF.

The CDR3 protein is CASSLLQGGPNYGYTF. CDR3 in DNA: TGTGCCAGCAGTTTACTCCAGGGAGGTCCTAACTATGGCTACACCTTC. The rearrangement links TRBV28 to TRBJ1-2, with a tentative D call TRBD1 (5 bases). The CDR3 has 16 residues. Trimming removed 2 bases at V and 0 bases at J, with 13 bases between. Germline loops: CDR1 MDHEN, CDR2 SYDVKM.

The chain has TRBV5-1 and TRBJ2-7, with TRBD2 matching 15 bases. The CDR3 spans 14 residues. The germline CDR1 and CDR2 sequences are SGHRS and YFSETQ. J gave up 6 bases and V 4 bases, and 2 bases lay outside the gene matches. CDR3 nucleotides: TGCGCCAGCAGCGCGGGACTAGCGGGAGGCGAGCAGTACTTC. Protein sequence: CASSAGLAGGEQYF.

The chain links TRBV20-1 to TRBJ2-3, with TRBD1 identical over 8 bases. CDR1 is DFQATT and CDR2 is SNEGSKA in the germline V gene (reference sequence). With V trimmed by 0 bases and J by 0 bases, 14 bases remained unmatched. The length of the CDR3 is 19 residues. CDR3 DNA sequence: TGCAGTGCTAGAGATCTCTACGTTGGACAGGGCGTGAGCACAGATACGCAGTATTTT. Amino acids: CSARDLYVGQGVSTDTQYF.

This clone was seen a few times. The chain recombines TRBV11-3 with TRBJ2-7, with D tentatively TRBD1 or TRBD2 (7 bases each). V was trimmed by 2 bases and J by 4 bases, leaving 12 bases between them. The CDR3 length is 14 residues. Germline lookup yields CDR1 SGHNT and CDR2 YENEEA. CDR3 sequence (DNA): TGTGCCAGCAGCTTATCAGGGGGGGAATACGAGCAGTACTTC. As protein: CASSLSGGEYEQYF.

The CDR3 DNA follows: TGTGCCAGCCAACCCCAGGGCCCTGATAGCAATCAGCCCCAGCATTTT. Translation gives CASQPQGPDSNQPQHF. V usage is TRBV6-1 and J usage is TRBJ1-5, with D possibly matching TRBD1 (5 bases). CDR1 is MNHNS and CDR2 is SASEGT in the germline V gene. CDR3 length: 16 amino acids. Trimming cost V 8 bases and J 0 bases, with 17 bases left between them.

The V gene is TRBV6-2 or TRBV6-3, the J gene TRBJ2-3, with 12 bases fitting TRBD2. CDR1 MNHEY and CDR2 SVGEGT come from the germline V gene. The trim removed 2 bases at V and 2 bases at J, leaving 5 bases unmatched. The CDR3 consists of 17 residues. This CDR3 is CASSYRGLAGYTDTQYF. The CDR3 DNA is TGTGCCAGCAGTTACCGAGGACTAGCGGGATACACAGATACGCAGTATTTT.